The 29 T cell receptor beta chains below were found in one sample sequenced in a study of blood T cell repertoires in COVID-19. Sequencing used immunoSEQ multiplex PCR; TCRdb keeps in-frame clones, though not all of them. The table shows 250,000 or so clones, with around 90% occurring only once. The material sequenced was peripheral blood. The receptors here all came from a middle-aged woman who had recovered from COVID-19.

This rearrangement joins TRBV24-1 to TRBJ1-5; 9 bases are a match to TRBD1. Unmatched junction bases numbered 3, after V lost 4 bases and J lost 3 bases. The CDR3 contains 15 residues. The germline gives CDR1 KGHDR, CDR2 SFDVKD. The CDR3 nucleotides are TGTGCCACCAGTGACCGGACAGGGGCCAATCAGCCCCAGCATTTT. Its protein is CATSDRTGANQPQHF.

The chain links TRBV19 to TRBJ1-5; perhaps TRBD1 as D (6 bases). Germline V gives CDR1 LNHDA, CDR2 SQIVND (reference sequence). V was pared by 1 base and J by 4 bases, with 14 bases between. This CDR3 has 16 amino acids. The CDR3 is CASSIVGTGLNQPQHF. Here the CDR3 DNA reads TGTGCCAGTAGTATAGTCGGCACAGGGCTGAATCAGCCCCAGCATTTT.

This chain connects TRBV15 to TRBJ1-4, with a tentative D call TRBD1 (5 bases). The CDR3 runs to 15 residues. V dropped 5 bases and J dropped 4 bases, with 14 bases sitting between them. Looked up from germline, CDR1 is LNHNV and CDR2 is YYDKDF (reference sequence). The CDR3 is CATSPTDGHNEKLFF. The DNA of the CDR3 is TGTGCCACCAGCCCTACGGACGGACATAATGAAAAACTGTTTTTT. The variable domain in full, with the rest retrieved from reference TRBV15 and TRBJ1-4, is DAMVIQNPRYQVTQFGKPVTLSCSQTLNHNVMYWYQQKSSQAPKLLFHYYDKDFNNEADTPDNFQSRRPNTSFCFLDIRSPGLGDTAMYLCATSPTDGHNEKLFFGSGTQLSVL.

The rearrangement joins TRBV7-8 to TRBJ2-3; D is undetermined. Germline-derived CDR1 and CDR2 are SGHVS and FQNEAQ. Trimming cost V 4 bases and J 2 bases, with 13 bases left between them. This CDR3 has 15 amino acids. The CDR3 DNA follows: TGTGCCAGCAGCTCCTCGGGTTCAGTCACAGATACGCAGTATTTT. Translation gives CASSSSGSVTDTQYF.

This clone has only a few counts. This chain connects TRBV4-1 to TRBJ2-4, with a possible D match to TRBD1 (6 bases). V lost 4 bases and J 0 bases, leaving 13 bases between the germline ends. CDR1 MGHRA and CDR2 YSYEKL come from the germline V gene. The CDR3 sequence is 16 residues long. CDR3 DNA sequence: TGCGCCAGCAGCCCCGGGGCAGGGGTAGCCAAAAACATTCAGTACTTC. Translated: CASSPGAGVAKNIQYF.

The chain has TRBV19 and TRBJ2-2, with D possibly TRBD2 on 6 matching bases. V was trimmed by 3 bases and J by 4 bases, leaving 12 bases between them. The V gene's germline CDR1 is LNHDA and CDR2 SQIVND (reference sequence). The length of the CDR3 is 15 residues. DNA of the CDR3: TGTGCCAGTAGTATCAGGGACTCCCCCACCGGGGAGCTGTTTTTT. Translated: CASSIRDSPTGELFF.

This chain connects TRBV2 to TRBJ2-5; 7 nucleotides agree with TRBD2. CDR1 is SNHLY, CDR2 FYNNEI, per germline. V was pared by 8 bases and J by 5 bases, with 11 bases of the junction left unmatched. There are 14 residues in the CDR3. CDR3 nucleotide sequence: TGTGCCAGCGATCTGGGGGGGTCGGGGGAGACCCAGTACTTC. It is translated as CASDLGGSGETQYF. The entire variable domain, with the rest obtained from reference TRBV2 and TRBJ2-5, is as follows: EPEVTQTPSHQVTQMGQEVILRCVPISNHLYFYWYRQILGQKVEFLVSFYNNEISEKSEIFDDQFSVERPDGSNFTLKIRSTKLEDSAMYFCASDLGGSGETQYFGPGTRLLVL.

The chain joins TRBV7-2 to TRBJ2-4, with TRBD2 matching 7 bases. The CDR3 spans 15 residues. Per germline, CDR1 SGHTA and CDR2 FQGNSA. J gave up 6 bases and V 4 bases, and 9 bases lay outside the gene matches. The CDR3 sequence: CASSSTVGGVNIQYF. The DNA for the CDR3 is TGTGCCAGCAGCTCGACTGTGGGGGGGGTAAACATTCAGTACTTC.

This chain joins TRBV7-2 and TRBJ2-7; TRBD2 matches 8 bases. From germline, CDR1 is SGHTA and CDR2 FQGNSA. This CDR3 is built from 17 residues. J was trimmed by 2 bases and V by 5 bases; bases with no gene match: 14. CDR3 region: CASSTRGGQGSPYEQYF. CDR3 nucleotides: TGTGCCAGCAGCACCCGCGGGGGGCAGGGGAGCCCCTACGAGCAGTACTTC.

This clone showed up just once. This chain connects TRBV10-2 to TRBJ1-6, with D unresolved. This CDR3 is built from 17 residues. Germline CDR1 WSHSY, CDR2 SAAADI. The V and J ends lost 0 bases and 5 bases respectively, with 14 bases between them. The CDR3 DNA sequence: TGCGCCAGCAGTGAGTCCGGGGTTGGGCTGAATAATTCACCCCTCCACTTT. Its protein product is CASSESGVGLNNSPLHF.

This clone was detected once. The chain is built from TRBV9 and TRBJ1-1; the match to TRBD1 covers 10 bases. J was trimmed by 5 bases and V by 4 bases; bases with no gene match: 14. Germline assignment: CDR1 SGDLS and CDR2 YYNGEE. The CDR3 length is 17 residues. The CDR3 sequence: CASSPKDRGPRWTEAFF. The CDR3 nucleotides read TGTGCCAGCAGCCCGAAAGACAGGGGGCCTCGATGGACTGAAGCTTTCTTT.

The chain has TRBV25-1 and TRBJ2-3; D possibly corresponds to TRBD2 (5 bases). V gave up 5 bases and J gave up 1 base, with 7 bases separating them. CDR3 length: 13 residues. CDR1 MGHDK and CDR2 SYGVNS come from the germline V gene. CDR3 region: CASSNGGTDTQYF. CDR3 coding DNA: TGTGCCAGCAGTAACGGGGGCACAGATACGCAGTATTTT. Drawing the rest from reference TRBV25-1 and TRBJ2-3, the complete variable domain is EADIYQTPRYLVIGTGKKITLECSQTMGHDKMYWYQQDPGMELHLIHYSYGVNSTEKGDLSSESTVSRIRTEHFPLTLESARPSHTSQYLCASSNGGTDTQYFGPGTRLTVL.

This clone was detected once. The chain combines TRBV7-2 with TRBJ2-7; 10 nucleotides line up with TRBD2. With 6 bases clipped from V and 3 bases from J, the junction kept 11 bases outside the gene matches. Per the germline V gene, CDR1 is SGHTA and CDR2 is FQGNSA. The CDR3 runs to 16 residues. The CDR3 DNA is TGTGCCAGCAGGCACAGCGGGAGGGCTGGGGACTACGAGCAGTACTTC. As protein: CASRHSGRAGDYEQYF.

The chain has TRBV5-1 and TRBJ2-7; 9 bases agree with TRBD2. J lost 3 bases, V lost 7 bases, and 8 bases had no gene match. CDR1 is SGHRS and CDR2 is YFSETQ in the germline V gene. The CDR3 runs to 14 residues. CDR3 DNA: TGCGCCAGCGGGGGGGGACTAGCAGTCTACGAGCAGTACTTC. Its translation: CASGGGLAVYEQYF. The whole variable domain, remainder taken from reference TRBV5-1 and TRBJ2-7, is KAGVTQTPRYLIKTRGQQVTLSCSPISGHRSVSWYQQTPGQGLQFLFEYFSETQRNKGNFPGRFSGRQFSNSRSEMNVSTLELGDSALYLCASGGGLAVYEQYFGPGTRLTVT.

This chain joins TRBV27 and TRBJ2-1; 9 bases are a match to TRBD2. Germline lookup yields CDR1 MNHEY and CDR2 SMNVEV (reference sequence). V lost 4 bases and J lost 5; bases outside the gene matches: 6. This CDR3 is built from 15 residues. CDR3 region: CASSWGGRADNEQFF. The CDR3 nucleotides are TGTGCCAGCAGTTGGGGCGGGAGGGCAGACAATGAGCAGTTCTTC.

The chain couples TRBV27 to TRBJ1-4; 10 positions match TRBD1. The J segment lost 2 bases and the V segment lost 4 bases, leaving 7 bases of the junction unmatched. The germline V gene encodes CDR1 MNHEY and CDR2 SMNVEV (reference sequence). This CDR3 region has 17 residues. In nucleotides, the CDR3 is TGTGCCAGCAGTTCCCCAATGACAGGGGGCACTAATGAAAAACTGTTTTTT. It yields the protein CASSSPMTGGTNEKLFF.

In its sample, this clone was seen once. The chain recombines TRBV12-3 or TRBV12-4 with TRBJ1-1, with 7 positions matching TRBD1. V was pared by 6 bases and J by 5 bases, with 6 bases of the junction left unmatched. The CDR3 spans 13 residues. Written as DNA, the CDR3 is TGTGCCAGCAGCCCAGGGGGTTGGACTGAAGCTTTCTTT. Translating gives CASSPGGWTEAFF.

This chain joins TRBV2 and TRBJ2-7; possibly TRBD1 for D (6 bases). Trimming stripped 7 bases from V and 1 base from J, with 11 bases between. This CDR3 has 13 amino acids. CDR1 and CDR2 from the germline V gene are SNHLY and FYNNEI. The CDR3 is CASTGQRSYEQYV. The CDR3 DNA sequence: TGTGCCAGCACAGGACAGAGGTCCTACGAGCAGTACGTC.

This clone was picked up a small number of times. The chain carries TRBV7-9 and TRBJ1-5, with 9 bases lining up with TRBD1. This CDR3 spans 18 amino acids. The V and J ends lost 5 bases and 1 base, in that order; junction bases with no gene match: 12. The germline gives CDR1 SEHNR, CDR2 FQNEAQ (reference sequence). CDR3 protein: CASSPTGGKSGSNQPQHF. The CDR3 region has the DNA TGTGCCAGCAGCCCCACAGGGGGCAAGAGTGGGAGCAATCAGCCCCAGCATTTT.

The chain links TRBV18 to TRBJ2-3; 9 bases are shared with TRBD1. Germline V lookup: CDR1 KGHSH, CDR2 LQKENI. This CDR3 contains 17 residues. Germline trimming cut 2 bases from V and 2 bases from J; bases unmatched to any gene: 8. The DNA of the CDR3 is TGTGCCAGCTCACCATTGGCCGGACAGGGGTACACAGATACGCAGTATTTT. Translation: CASSPLAGQGYTDTQYF.

The J gene is TRBJ2-7, the V gene TRBV11-3; a weak D match, TRBD1 (6 bases). Trimming removed 3 bases at V and 6 bases at J, with 12 bases between. The CDR3 runs 13 residues. Germline assignment: CDR1 SGHNT and CDR2 YENEEA. The CDR3 protein is CASSLGAGIEQYV. The CDR3 DNA follows: TGTGCCAGCAGCTTGGGGGCAGGGATCGAGCAGTACGTC.

This clone has more than one count but fewer than ten. The chain couples TRBV7-9 to TRBJ2-7; D call uncertain. This CDR3 comprises 13 residues. Deletions cut 4 bases from V and 7 bases from J, with 14 bases between. Germline loops: CDR1 SEHNR, CDR2 FQNEAQ (reference sequence). The CDR3 DNA follows: TGTGCCAGCAGCTCCACCCTAGGTCTGGAGCAGTACTTC. Translating gives CASSSTLGLEQYF.

The CDR3 DNA follows: TGTGCCAGCAGCGTAGTCGCGGGGGACACAGATACGCAGTATTTT. Translated, it gives CASSVVAGDTDTQYF. The chain links TRBV9 to TRBJ2-3; 7 bases agree with TRBD2. Losses at the gene ends were 0 bases for V and 2 bases for J; bases not matched to a gene: 3. CDR3 size: 15 residues. From germline, CDR1 is SGDLS and CDR2 YYNGEE.

The sample holds one count of this clone. This sequence joins TRBV18 and TRBJ2-7; TRBD1 agrees at 10 bases. CDR3 length: 13 residues. The V gene end was trimmed by 4 bases and the J gene end by 6 bases; junction bases not matched to a gene: 3. CDR1 is KGHSH and CDR2 is LQKENI in the germline V gene. The CDR3 region has the DNA TGTGCCAGCTCACTCGGGACAGGGGCCGAGCAGTACGTC. Protein product: CASSLGTGAEQYV.

The J gene is TRBJ2-3, the V gene TRBV27; 15 bases are shared with TRBD2. Losses at the gene ends were 7 bases for V and 8 bases for J; bases not matched to a gene: 13. The CDR3 is made up of 17 amino acids. CDR1 is MNHEY and CDR2 is SMNVEV in the germline V gene (reference sequence). CDR3 loop: CASTRPGLAGGPGTQYF. For the CDR3, the DNA is TGTGCCAGCACCCGTCCCGGACTAGCGGGAGGGCCGGGTACGCAGTATTTT.

The chain combines TRBV19 with TRBJ2-4, with 7 bases identical to TRBD2. Losses at the gene ends were 4 bases for V and 2 bases for J; bases not matched to a gene: 5. Germline V lookup: CDR1 LNHDA, CDR2 SQIVND (reference sequence). The CDR3 contains 15 residues. The CDR3 sequence: CASSTIGGSKNIQYF. The CDR3 DNA reads TGTGCCAGTAGTACCATCGGGGGGTCCAAAAACATTCAGTACTTC.

This clone was observed once. The V gene is TRBV5-8, the J gene TRBJ2-5; D may be TRBD1 (6 bases). The CDR3 is 16 amino acids. Deletions cut 4 bases from V and 5 bases from J, with 21 bases between. Germline CDR1 and CDR2: SGHTS and YDEGEE. The CDR3: CASSVGEAVRGETQYF. Here the CDR3 DNA reads TGTGCCAGCAGCGTCGGTGAGGCAGTGAGGGGGGAGACCCAGTACTTC.

This chain links TRBV7-9 with TRBJ1-1; 7 bases are shared with TRBD1. The V gene's germline CDR1 is SEHNR and CDR2 FQNEAQ (reference sequence). The V segment lost 5 bases and the J segment 5 bases; nucleotides outside the gene matches: 8. The CDR3 is made up of 14 amino acids. The CDR3 sequence is CASSPGGGRTEAFF. The CDR3 DNA reads TGTGCCAGCAGCCCAGGGGGTGGGAGGACTGAAGCTTTCTTT. The complete variable domain, with remaining parts taken from reference TRBV7-9 and TRBJ1-1, reads DTGVSQNPRHKITKRGQNVTFRCDPISEHNRLYWYRQTLGQGPEFLTYFQNEAQLEKSRLLSDRFSAERPKGSFSTLEIQRTEQGDSAMYLCASSPGGGRTEAFFGQGTRLTVV.

The V call is TRBV29-1, the J call TRBJ2-1; TRBD2 matches at 8 bases. This CDR3 contains 14 residues. From germline, CDR1 is SQVTM and CDR2 ANQGSEA. After removal of 7 bases from V and 8 bases from J, the junction contained 13 bases not matched to a gene. CDR3 loop: CSAAGGGLAYEQFF. CDR3 nucleotides: TGCAGCGCCGCCGGGGGGGGCCTGGCGTATGAGCAGTTCTTC.